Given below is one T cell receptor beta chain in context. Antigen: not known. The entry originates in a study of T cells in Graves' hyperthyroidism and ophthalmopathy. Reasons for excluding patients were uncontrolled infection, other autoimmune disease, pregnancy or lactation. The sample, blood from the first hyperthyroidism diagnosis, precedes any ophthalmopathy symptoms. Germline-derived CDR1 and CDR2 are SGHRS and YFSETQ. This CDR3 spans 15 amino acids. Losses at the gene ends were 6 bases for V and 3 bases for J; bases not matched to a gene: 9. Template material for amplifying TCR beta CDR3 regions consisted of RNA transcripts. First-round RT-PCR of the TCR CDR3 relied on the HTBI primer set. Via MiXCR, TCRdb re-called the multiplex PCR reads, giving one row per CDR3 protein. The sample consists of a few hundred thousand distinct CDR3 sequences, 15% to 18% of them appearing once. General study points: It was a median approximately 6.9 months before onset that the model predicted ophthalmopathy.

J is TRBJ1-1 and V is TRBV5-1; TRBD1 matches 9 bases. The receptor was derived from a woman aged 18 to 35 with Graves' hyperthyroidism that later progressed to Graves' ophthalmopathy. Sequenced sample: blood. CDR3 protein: CASTLSGQGYTEAFF. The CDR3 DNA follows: TGCGCCAGCACGCTGAGTGGACAGGGGTACACTGAAGCTTTCTTT.